These 17 T cell receptor beta chains came from one sample sequenced in a study of cytomegalovirus exposure and HLA in healthy donors. The PCR had 60 Vbeta and 13 Jbeta primers. Profiling relied on immunoSEQ multiplex PCR, and the TCRdb table lists in-frame clones only, not all of them. Of more than 150,000 clones in the sample, over 80% are singletons; the top ten hold under 2%. The sample consisted of PBMCs. Receptor source: a woman aged 18-30 years in good health and CMV-seronegative.

The rearrangement joins TRBV5-1 to TRBJ1-3, with D perhaps matching TRBD1 (5 bases). V lost 3 bases to trimming and J lost 4 bases, with 20 bases between them. Germline-derived CDR1 and CDR2 are SGHRS and YFSETQ. CDR3 size: 17 residues. The DNA for the CDR3 is TGCGCCAGCAGCTGGGGCCAGGACACGCCGACGGGAAACACCATATATTTT. Translated: CASSWGQDTPTGNTIYF.

This clone was seen once. J is TRBJ1-1 and V is TRBV30; the D is unclear. This CDR3 comprises 13 residues. V was shortened by 0 bases and J by 0 bases, with 5 bases between the two germline ends. Per germline, CDR1 GTSNPN and CDR2 SVGIG (reference sequence). The CDR3 region is CAWSVQVNTEAFF. CDR3 bases: TGTGCCTGGAGTGTACAAGTGAACACTGAAGCTTTCTTT.

V usage is TRBV28 and J usage is TRBJ2-3, with 14 bases identical to TRBD2. The CDR3 sequence is 19 residues long. The trim removed 5 bases at V and 4 bases at J, leaving 14 bases unmatched. Germline-derived CDR1 and CDR2 are MDHEN and SYDVKM. CDR3 coding DNA: TGTGCCAGCAGTCCCCCCGGACTAGCGGGGGGCCTTGGGGCAGATACGCAGTATTTT. This codes for CASSPPGLAGGLGADTQYF.

The CDR3 sequence is CASSESGTGGRDEQFF. CDR3 nucleotides: TGTGCCAGCAGCGAATCCGGGACAGGGGGCCGGGATGAGCAGTTCTTC. V usage is TRBV9 and J usage is TRBJ2-1; TRBD1 matches at 12 bases. CDR1 is SGDLS and CDR2 is YYNGEE in the germline V gene. The trim removed 3 bases at V and 8 bases at J, leaving 9 bases unmatched. This CDR3 has 16 residues. The full variable domain, in which reference TRBV9 and TRBJ2-1 provide the parts outside the CDR3, is DSGVTQTPKHLITATGQRVTLRCSPRSGDLSVYWYQQSLDQGLQFLIQYYNGEERAKGNILERFSAQQFPDLHSELNLSSLELGDSALYFCASSESGTGGRDEQFFGPGTRLTVL.

The chain joins TRBV10-3 to TRBJ2-1; possible D gene TRBD1, 6 bases. The germline V gene has CDR1 ENHRY and CDR2 SYGVKD. With 6 bases removed from V and 5 bases from J, the gap between germline ends came to 14 bases. The CDR3 contains 14 residues. CDR3: CAIRDRTANNEQFF. CDR3 DNA: TGTGCCATCAGGGACCGGACAGCCAACAATGAGCAGTTCTTC.

This rearrangement joins TRBV30 to TRBJ2-3, with 8 positions matching TRBD2. Germline values: CDR1 GTSNPN, CDR2 SVGIG (reference sequence). The length of the CDR3 is 14 residues. Trimming cost V 5 bases and J 1 base; bases outside gene matches: 5. The CDR3 here is CAWGRGGGTDTQYF. DNA for the CDR3: TGTGCCTGGGGCCGGGGGGGCGGCACAGATACGCAGTATTTT.

The table lists this clone with a count of one. The J gene is TRBJ1-6, the V gene TRBV5-4; the match to TRBD1 covers 10 bases. Germline CDR1 is SGHNT and CDR2 is YYREEE (reference sequence). This CDR3 has 16 amino acids. V lost 4 bases, J lost 4 bases, and 5 bases stayed unmatched. CDR3 in DNA: TGTGCCAGCAGCCGGGGACAGGGGCTATATAATTCACCCCTCCACTTT. Translated: CASSRGQGLYNSPLHF.

This clone has just a few counts. The chain uses TRBV6-4 and TRBJ1-5; D is unclear. CDR1 is MRHNA and CDR2 is SNTAGT in the germline V gene. V lost 0 bases and J 5 bases, leaving 5 bases between the germline ends. The CDR3 contains 13 residues. The CDR3 sequence: CASSDSEDQPQHF. CDR3 nucleotides: TGTGCCAGCAGTGACTCGGAGGATCAGCCCCAGCATTTT.

A remark on this clone: This likely comes from a read error, as the CDR3 has no conserved phenylalanine or tryptophan at its end. The V and J genes are TRBV6-5 and TRBJ2-7, with TRBD1 identical over 7 bases. V was pared by 4 bases and J by 1 base, with 4 bases of the junction left unmatched. The germline V gene has CDR1 MNHEY and CDR2 SVGAGI. The CDR3 consists of 14 residues. CDR3 protein: CASSWGQLSYEQYL. The CDR3 coding sequence is TGTGCCAGCAGTTGGGGACAGTTGTCCTACGAGCAGTACCTC.

The chain couples TRBV30 to TRBJ2-7, with TRBD2 matching over 11 bases. Germline loops: CDR1 GTSNPN, CDR2 SVGIG (reference sequence). This CDR3 region has 15 residues. The V gene end was trimmed by 0 bases and the J gene end by 7 bases; junction bases not matched to a gene: 8. CDR3 protein: CAWSVLAGALGEQYF. For the CDR3, the DNA is TGTGCCTGGAGTGTACTAGCGGGAGCCCTTGGGGAGCAGTACTTC.

This clone was counted between two and nine times. The chain combines TRBV6-5 with TRBJ1-2; no clear D gene. In germline, CDR1 is MNHEY, CDR2 SVGAGI. The V gene lost 5 bases and the J gene lost 8 bases, with 9 bases spanning the gap. The CDR3 has 11 amino acids. The chain's CDR3 is CASSVSRGYTF. CDR3 bases: TGTGCCAGCAGTGTCAGCAGGGGCTACACCTTC.

The V call is TRBV7-2, the J call TRBJ1-1; the D gene is possibly TRBD1 (5 bases). The ends were cut back, 5 bases at V and 0 bases at J, with 10 bases in the middle. Germline CDR1 and CDR2: SGHTA and FQGNSA. This CDR3 has 14 amino acids. The CDR3 region has the DNA TGTGCCAGCAGCCCGACAGTGCTGAACACTGAAGCTTTCTTT. It is translated as CASSPTVLNTEAFF.

The V gene is TRBV19, the J gene TRBJ2-4, with TRBD1 matching 12 bases. CDR1 is LNHDA, CDR2 SQIVND, per germline (reference sequence). The CDR3 has 18 amino acids. J gave up 1 base and V 5 bases, and 9 bases lay outside the gene matches. CDR3 DNA sequence: TGTGCCAGTAGTCTACCGGGACAGGGGGCGAGGGCCAAAAACATTCAGTACTTC. Protein sequence: CASSLPGQGARAKNIQYF.

The chain carries TRBV18 and TRBJ1-5, with 8 bases that match TRBD1. Germline CDR1 KGHSH, CDR2 LQKENI. V gave up 3 bases and J gave up 5 bases; unmatched junction bases: 9. The CDR3 extends over 16 amino acids. CDR3 coding DNA: TGTGCCAGCTCACCGCGGTACCAGGGGGCCCATCAGCCCCAGCATTTT. Residues: CASSPRYQGAHQPQHF.

The chain has TRBV10-1 and TRBJ1-1; TRBD1 matches at 7 bases. Germline V gene sequence: CDR1 WNHNN, CDR2 SYGVQD (reference sequence). CDR3 length: 16 residues. Germline trimming cut 4 bases from V and 3 bases from J; bases unmatched to any gene: 11. The CDR3: CASSGGTVQRDTEAFF. As DNA, the CDR3 is TGCGCCAGCAGTGGAGGGACAGTCCAGAGGGACACTGAAGCTTTCTTT.

This chain uses TRBV6-5 with TRBJ1-3; D gene ambiguous. The V end was cut by 0 bases, the J end by 5 bases, with 8 bases between. The V gene's germline CDR1 is MNHEY and CDR2 SVGAGI. This CDR3 contains 14 residues. For the CDR3, the DNA is TGTGCCAGCAGTTACTCGACACTTCGAAACACCATATATTTT. Its protein product is CASSYSTLRNTIYF.

The CDR3 spells CASSEEGRTGSSYEQYF. The CDR3 coding sequence is TGTGCCAGCAGTGAAGAGGGTCGGACAGGGAGCTCCTACGAGCAGTACTTC. This chain connects TRBV6-1 to TRBJ2-7; 8 nucleotides match TRBD1. Germline CDR1 is MNHNS and CDR2 is SASEGT. The ends lost 1 base at V and 0 bases at J; junction bases unmatched: 8. The CDR3 is 17 residues long.